This is a list of T cell receptor beta chains from one sample in a study of T cell responses to AZD1222 COVID-19 vaccine. Clones were sequenced by immunoSEQ multiplex PCR, and TCRdb holds only the in-frame ones, with some missing. Among roughly 67,000 clones listed, roughly 90% were seen once. This specimen was peripheral blood, taken on day 0 of AZD1222 vaccination. The receptors originated from an adult in good health. Each CDR3 is given with its conserved first and last residue. D genes are given only for firm matches. Expanded clones are given a class, and other clones once, few, many or no size at all.

j_call: TRBJ2-2; clone_size: few; d_call: .; v_call: TRBV6-4; cdr3_aa: CASSDSSDTGELFF; cdr3_nt: TGTGCCAGCAGTGACTCTAGCGACACCGGGGAGCTGTTTTTT
j_call: TRBJ2-3; clone_size: .; d_call: TRBD2; v_call: TRBV2; cdr3_aa: CANVAGGEADTQYF; cdr3_nt: TGTGCCAACGTAGCGGGAGGGGAGGCAGATACGCAGTATTTT
j_call: TRBJ2-7; clone_size: once; d_call: .; v_call: TRBV29-1; cdr3_aa: CSVEEEQDEQYF; cdr3_nt: TGCAGCGTTGAAGAAGAACAGGACGAGCAGTACTTC
j_call: TRBJ2-7; clone_size: .; d_call: TRBD1; v_call: TRBV10-1; cdr3_aa: CASSARDRGATYEQYF; cdr3_nt: TGCGCCAGCAGCGCCCGGGACAGGGGGGCCACCTACGAGCAGTACTTC
j_call: TRBJ2-3; clone_size: .; d_call: .; v_call: TRBV28; cdr3_aa: CAAGADTQYF; cdr3_nt: TGTGCCGCCGGGGCAGATACGCAGTATTTT
j_call: TRBJ1-6; clone_size: .; d_call: TRBD1; v_call: TRBV6-5; cdr3_aa: CASSYGDSSYNSPLHF; cdr3_nt: TGTGCCAGCAGTTACGGGGACAGCTCCTATAATTCACCCCTCCACTTT
j_call: TRBJ1-1; clone_size: .; d_call: .; v_call: TRBV18; cdr3_aa: CASSPLDVNTEAFF; cdr3_nt: TGTGCCAGCTCACCATTGGACGTAAACACTGAAGCTTTCTTT
j_call: TRBJ1-1; clone_size: .; d_call: .; v_call: TRBV6-5; cdr3_aa: CASKAREINEAFF; cdr3_nt: TGTGCCAGCAAGGCCAGGGAGATTAATGAAGCTTTCTTT
j_call: TRBJ1-5; clone_size: .; d_call: .; v_call: TRBV29-1; cdr3_aa: CSVGGTGNQPQHF; cdr3_nt: TGCAGCGTTGGGGGGACGGGCAATCAGCCCCAGCATTTT
j_call: TRBJ2-5; clone_size: .; d_call: .; v_call: TRBV6-6; cdr3_aa: CASSYPQDRQETQYF; cdr3_nt: TGTGCCAGCAGTTACCCCCAGGACCGACAAGAGACCCAGTACTTC
j_call: TRBJ2-7; clone_size: .; d_call: .; v_call: TRBV5-1; cdr3_aa: CASRLGSVALMEEQYF; cdr3_nt: TGCGCCAGCAGACTCGGCTCGGTAGCGCTCATGGAAGAGCAGTACTTC